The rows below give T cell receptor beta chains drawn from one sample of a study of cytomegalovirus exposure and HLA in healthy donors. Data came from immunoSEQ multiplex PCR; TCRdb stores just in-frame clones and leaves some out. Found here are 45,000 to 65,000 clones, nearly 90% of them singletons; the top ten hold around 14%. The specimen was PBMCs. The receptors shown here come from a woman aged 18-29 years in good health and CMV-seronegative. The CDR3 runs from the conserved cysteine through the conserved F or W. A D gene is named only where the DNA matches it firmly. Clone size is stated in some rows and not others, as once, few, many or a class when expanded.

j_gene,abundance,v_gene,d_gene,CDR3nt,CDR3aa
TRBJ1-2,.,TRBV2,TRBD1,TGTGCCAGCCAGGGACAGGGAAGGATTGATGGCTACACCTTC,CASQGQGRIDGYTF
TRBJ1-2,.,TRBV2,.,TGTGCCAGCAGTATCAGTGCTAACTATGGCTACACCTTC,CASSISANYGYTF
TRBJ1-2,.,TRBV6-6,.,TGTGCCAGCAGTTTCAGGGAAAACTATGGCTACACCTTC,CASSFRENYGYTF
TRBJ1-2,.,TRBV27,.,TGTGCCAGGGGACCCGGGGGGGTTTTCGGTGGCTACACCTTC,CARGPGGVFGGYTF
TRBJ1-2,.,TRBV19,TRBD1,TGTGCCAGTAGTATTGGACAGGGAGGGGCGTATGGCTACACCTTC,CASSIGQGGAYGYTF
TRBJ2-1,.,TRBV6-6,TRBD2,TGTGCCAGCAGCGCCACTAGCGGGAGGGCCATCGAGCAGTTCTTC,CASSATSGRAIEQFF
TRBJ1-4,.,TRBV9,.,TGTGCCAGCAGCGTACTAGCAACTAATGAAAAACTGTTTTTT,CASSVLATNEKLFF
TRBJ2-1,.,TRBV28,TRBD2,TGTGCCAGCAGTTCACCGGGACTAGCGGGAGGGACCCAGTTCTTC,CASSSPGLAGGTQFF
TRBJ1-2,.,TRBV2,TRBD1,TGTGCCAGCAAAGGGACAGGGGGAAACTATGGCTACACCTTC,CASKGTGGNYGYTF
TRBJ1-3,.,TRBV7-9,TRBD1,TGTGCCAGCAGCTCTCAGGGGGGCTCTGGAAACACCATATATTTT,CASSSQGGSGNTIYF
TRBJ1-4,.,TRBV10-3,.,TGTGCCATCAGTGAGACCTCAGGAAGAGATAATGAAAAACTGTTTTTT,CAISETSGRDNEKLFF
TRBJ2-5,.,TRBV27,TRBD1,TGTGCCAGCGGGTCCGGGACAGGACAAGAGACCCAGTACTTC,CASGSGTGQETQYF
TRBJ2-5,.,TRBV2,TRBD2,TGTGCCAGCAGTGAAGGTAGCGGGAGCCGCCGGACCCAGTACTTC,CASSEGSGSRRTQYF
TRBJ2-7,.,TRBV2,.,TGTGCCAGCAGCGAACAGACAGGGAGGCACGAGCAGTACTTC,CASSEQTGRHEQYF
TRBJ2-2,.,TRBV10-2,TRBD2,TGCGCCAGCGGGGGGGGAACCGGGGAGCTGTTTTTT,CASGGGTGELFF
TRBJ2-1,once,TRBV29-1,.,TGCAGCGCAGGGACTGCCTCCTACAATGAGCAGTTCTTC,CSAGTASYNEQFF
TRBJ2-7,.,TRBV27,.,TGTGCCAGCAGTTTAGAGGGGGGGCCCTACGAGCAGTACTTC,CASSLEGGPYEQYF
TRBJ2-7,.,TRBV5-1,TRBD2,TGCGCCAGCAGCTTGCCTCCCGGGACTAGCGGGGAGCAGTACTTC,CASSLPPGTSGEQYF
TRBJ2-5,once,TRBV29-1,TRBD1,TGCAGCGTTAGGGACAGGGAAGAGACCCAGTACTTC,CSVRDREETQYF